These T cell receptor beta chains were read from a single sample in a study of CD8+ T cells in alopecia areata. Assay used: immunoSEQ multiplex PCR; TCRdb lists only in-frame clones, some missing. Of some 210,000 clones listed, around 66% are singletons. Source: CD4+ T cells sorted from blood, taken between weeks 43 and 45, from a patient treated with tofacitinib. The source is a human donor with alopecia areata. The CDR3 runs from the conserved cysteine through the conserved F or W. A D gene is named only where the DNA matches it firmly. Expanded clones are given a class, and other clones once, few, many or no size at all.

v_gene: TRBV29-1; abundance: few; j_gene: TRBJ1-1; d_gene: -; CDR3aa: CSVVSLTEAFF; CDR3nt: TGCAGCGTTGTGAGCCTCACTGAAGCTTTCTTT
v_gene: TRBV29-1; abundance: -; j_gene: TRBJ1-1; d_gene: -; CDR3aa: CSVQQAATEAFF; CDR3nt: TGCAGCGTCCAACAGGCTGCCACTGAAGCTTTCTTT
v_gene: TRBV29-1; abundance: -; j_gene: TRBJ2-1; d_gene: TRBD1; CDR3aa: CSVEFSPGGNEQFF; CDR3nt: TGCAGCGTTGAATTTTCCCCAGGGGGTAATGAGCAGTTCTTC
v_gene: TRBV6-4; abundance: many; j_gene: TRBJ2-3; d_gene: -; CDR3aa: CASSGRRGATDTQYF; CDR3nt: TGTGCCAGCAGTGGGAGGCGGGGCGCCACAGATACGCAGTATTTT
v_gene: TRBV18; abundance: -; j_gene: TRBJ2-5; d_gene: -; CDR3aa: CASSPSIEETQYF; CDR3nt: TGTGCCAGCTCACCATCGATTGAGGAGACCCAGTACTTC
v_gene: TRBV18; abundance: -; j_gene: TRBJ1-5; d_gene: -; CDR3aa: CASSPLGGSNQPQHF; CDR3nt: TGTGCCAGCTCACCCTTGGGCGGAAGCAATCAGCCCCAGCATTTT
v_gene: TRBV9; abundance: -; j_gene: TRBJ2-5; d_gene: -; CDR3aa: CASSLAPQSQETQYF; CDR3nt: TGTGCCAGCAGCCTCGCCCCACAGTCCCAGGAGACCCAGTACTTC
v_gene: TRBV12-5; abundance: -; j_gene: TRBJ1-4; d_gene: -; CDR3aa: CASAQVNEKLFF; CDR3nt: TGTGCTAGTGCACAGGTAAACGAAAAACTGTTTTTT
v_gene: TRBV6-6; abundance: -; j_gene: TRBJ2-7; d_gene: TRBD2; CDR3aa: CASSLGGGASYEQYF; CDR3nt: TGTGCCAGCAGCCTGGGCGGGGGGGCCTCCTACGAGCAGTACTTC
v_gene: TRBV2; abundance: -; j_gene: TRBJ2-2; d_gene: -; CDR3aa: CASSDRDGGTGELFF; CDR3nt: TGTGCCAGCAGTGACAGGGATGGGGGCACCGGGGAGCTGTTTTTT
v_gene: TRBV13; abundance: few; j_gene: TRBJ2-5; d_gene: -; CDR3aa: CASSQPAVAETQYF; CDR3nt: TGTGCCAGCAGCCAACCCGCCGTTGCGGAGACCCAGTACTTC
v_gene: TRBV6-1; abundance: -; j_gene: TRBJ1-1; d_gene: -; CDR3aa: CASSERFGGSGAFF; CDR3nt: TGTGCCAGCAGTGAAAGGTTTGGAGGGTCTGGAGCTTTCTTT
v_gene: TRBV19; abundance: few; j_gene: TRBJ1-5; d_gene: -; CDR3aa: CASSIEVMGAYQPQHF; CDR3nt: TGTGCCAGTAGTATAGAAGTCATGGGGGCGTATCAGCCCCAGCATTTT
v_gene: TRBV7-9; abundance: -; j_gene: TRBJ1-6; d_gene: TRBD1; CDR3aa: CASSRPGQGALHF; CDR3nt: TGTGCCAGCAGCAGACCGGGACAGGGGGCCCTCCACTTT
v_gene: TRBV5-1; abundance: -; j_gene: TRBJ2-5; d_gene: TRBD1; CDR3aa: CASSLDQGASRFLETQYF; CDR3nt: TGCGCCAGCAGCTTGGATCAGGGGGCAAGTAGGTTTCTGGAGACCCAGTACTTC
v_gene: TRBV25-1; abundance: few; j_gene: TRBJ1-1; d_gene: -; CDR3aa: CASSDHRDTEAFF; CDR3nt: TGTGCCAGCAGTGATCACAGGGACACTGAAGCTTTCTTT
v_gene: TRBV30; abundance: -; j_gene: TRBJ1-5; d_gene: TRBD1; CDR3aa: CAWTGGSNQPQHF; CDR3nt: TGTGCCTGGACAGGGGGTAGCAATCAGCCCCAGCATTTT
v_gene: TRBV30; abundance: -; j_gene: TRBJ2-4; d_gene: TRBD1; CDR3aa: CAWSLGQVKNIQYF; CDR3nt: TGTGCCTGGAGCCTGGGACAGGTCAAAAACATTCAGTACTTC
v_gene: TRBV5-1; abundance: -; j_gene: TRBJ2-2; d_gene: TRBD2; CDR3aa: CASSSGTSPNTGELFF; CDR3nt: TGCGCCAGCAGCTCCGGGACTAGCCCTAACACCGGGGAGCTGTTTTTT
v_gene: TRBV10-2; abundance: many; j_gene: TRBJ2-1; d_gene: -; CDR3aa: CASSAKDLQFF; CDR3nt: TGCGCCAGCAGTGCGAAGGATTTGCAGTTCTTC
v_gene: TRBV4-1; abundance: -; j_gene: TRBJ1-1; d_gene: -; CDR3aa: CASSLSKPNTEAFF; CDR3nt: TGCGCCAGCAGCCTAAGTAAACCTAACACTGAAGCTTTCTTT
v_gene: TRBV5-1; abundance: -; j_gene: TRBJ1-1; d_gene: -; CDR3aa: CASSGRTGGNTEAFF; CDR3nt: TGCGCCAGCAGCGGAAGAACGGGGGGGAACACTGAAGCTTTCTTT
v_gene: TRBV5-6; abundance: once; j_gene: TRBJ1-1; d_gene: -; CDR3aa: CASSFVNRMNTEAFF; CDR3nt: TGTGCCAGCAGCTTTGTTAACAGAATGAACACTGAAGCTTTCTTT
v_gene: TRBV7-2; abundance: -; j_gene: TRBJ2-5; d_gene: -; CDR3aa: CASSKIIGEPGETQYF; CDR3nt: TGTGCCAGCAGCAAAATAATCGGGGAGCCTGGGGAGACCCAGTACTTC
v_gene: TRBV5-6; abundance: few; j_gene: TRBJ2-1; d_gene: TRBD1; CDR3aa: CASSSTGGLVSNEQFF; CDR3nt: TGTGCCAGCAGCTCGACAGGGGGCTTGGTGAGCAATGAGCAGTTCTTC
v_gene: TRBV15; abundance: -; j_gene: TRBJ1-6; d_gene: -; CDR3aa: CATSREPSGGSPLHF; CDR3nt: TGTGCCACCAGCAGAGAACCAAGCGGTGGTTCACCCCTCCACTTT
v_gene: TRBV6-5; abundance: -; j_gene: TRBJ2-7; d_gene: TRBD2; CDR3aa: CASRVGPSGGYEQYF; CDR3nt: TGTGCCAGCAGAGTGGGCCCATCGGGGGGCTACGAGCAGTACTTC
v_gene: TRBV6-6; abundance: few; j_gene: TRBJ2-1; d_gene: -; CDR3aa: CASSPRNNEQFF; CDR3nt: TGTGCCAGCAGCCCCCGGAACAATGAGCAGTTCTTC
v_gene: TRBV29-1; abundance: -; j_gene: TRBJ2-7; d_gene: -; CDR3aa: CSVAEAYEQYF; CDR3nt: TGCAGCGTTGCTGAGGCCTACGAGCAGTACTTC
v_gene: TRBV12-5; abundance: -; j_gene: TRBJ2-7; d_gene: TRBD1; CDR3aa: CASGLRTGPYEQYF; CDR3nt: TGTGCTAGTGGTCTCCGGACAGGACCATACGAGCAGTACTTC
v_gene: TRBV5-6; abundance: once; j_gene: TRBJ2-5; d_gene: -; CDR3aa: CASSLSGAASGTQYF; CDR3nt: TGTGCCAGCAGCTTGTCAGGGGCTGCCTCGGGGACCCAGTACTTC
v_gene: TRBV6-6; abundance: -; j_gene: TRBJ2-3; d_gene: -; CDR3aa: CASKAPTDTQYF; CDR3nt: TGTGCCAGCAAGGCCCCCACAGATACGCAGTATTTT
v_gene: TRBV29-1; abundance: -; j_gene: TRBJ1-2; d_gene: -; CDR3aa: CSPGRPNYGYTF; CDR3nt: TGCAGCCCAGGACGTCCGAACTATGGCTACACCTTC
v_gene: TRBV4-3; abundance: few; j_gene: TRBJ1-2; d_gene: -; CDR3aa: CASSQERGLNYGYTF; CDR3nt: TGCGCCAGCAGCCAAGAGCGGGGATTAAACTATGGCTACACCTTC
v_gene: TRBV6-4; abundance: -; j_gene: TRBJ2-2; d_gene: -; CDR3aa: CASTHVPGNTGELFF; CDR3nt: TGTGCCAGCACCCACGTTCCGGGGAACACCGGGGAGCTGTTTTTT
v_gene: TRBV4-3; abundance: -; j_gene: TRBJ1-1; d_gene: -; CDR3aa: CASSQDSRAEAFF; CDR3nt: TGCGCCAGCAGCCAAGATTCCAGGGCTGAAGCTTTCTTT
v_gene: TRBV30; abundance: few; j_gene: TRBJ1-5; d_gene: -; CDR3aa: CAWSAPGLSMPQHF; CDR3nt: TGTGCCTGGAGTGCACCGGGACTGAGTATGCCCCAGCATTTT
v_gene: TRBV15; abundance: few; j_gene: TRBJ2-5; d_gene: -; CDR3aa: CATSARTAVETQYF; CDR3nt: TGTGCCACCAGCGCCCGGACAGCCGTAGAGACCCAGTACTTC
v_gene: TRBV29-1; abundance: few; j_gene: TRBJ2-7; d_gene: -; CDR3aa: CSVCISYEQYF; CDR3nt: TGCAGCGTTTGTATCTCCTACGAGCAGTACTTC
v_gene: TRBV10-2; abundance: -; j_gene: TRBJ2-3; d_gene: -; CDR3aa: CASSSMSTDTQYF; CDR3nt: TGCGCCAGCTCTAGCATGAGCACAGATACGCAGTATTTT
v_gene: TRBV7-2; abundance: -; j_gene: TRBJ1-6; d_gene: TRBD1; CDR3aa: CASSLRTGGTYNSPLHF; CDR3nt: TGTGCCAGCAGCCTCCGGACAGGGGGAACCTATAATTCACCCCTCCACTTT
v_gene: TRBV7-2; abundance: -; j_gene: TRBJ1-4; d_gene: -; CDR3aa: CASSLGGSREKLFF; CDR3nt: TGTGCCAGCAGCTTAGGCGGGAGTCGTGAAAAACTGTTTTTT
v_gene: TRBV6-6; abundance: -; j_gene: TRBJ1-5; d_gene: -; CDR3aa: CASGGPNQPQHF; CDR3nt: TGTGCCAGCGGGGGGCCTAATCAGCCCCAGCATTTT
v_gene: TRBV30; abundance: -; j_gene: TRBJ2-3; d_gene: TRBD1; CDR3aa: CAWLRRQGRTDTQYF; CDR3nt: TGTGCCTGGCTACGCCGACAGGGCCGCACAGATACGCAGTATTTT